Sequencing of this T cell receptor (beta chain) was carried out in a study of OX40 agonist ivuxolimab in advanced cancers. Study results and caveats: Partial responders at 0.1-3.0 mg/kg showed near-lowest clonal expansion. In general, CD8+ T cells held more expanded clones than CD4+ did, on average.

The V end lost 5 bases, the J end lost 2 bases, and 8 bases lay between the germline ends. Germline assignment: CDR1 SGHDT and CDR2 YYEEEE. The CDR3 length is 12 residues. The table came from immunoSEQ multiplex PCR; TCRdb's copy has only in-frame clones and leaves some out. The table records 90,000 or so clones, 92% of them present only once. On cycle 4 day 1 and cycle 7 day 1, as well as at baseline, blood was sampled. To note about this clone: Its specificity is unknown.

Sequences were derived from CD4+ or CD8+ T cells sorted from blood, sampled in a trial of the OX40 agonist ivuxolimab. This clonotype was sampled from an adult with an advanced solid tumor such as melanoma, head and neck, liver or kidney cancer. This sequence joins TRBV5-6 and TRBJ2-7, with D perhaps TRBD1 or TRBD2 (5 bases each). The CDR3 nucleotides are TGTGCCAGCAGTGAGGGGACCTACGAGCAGTACTTC. This translates into CASSEGTYEQYF.